The clone carrying this T cell receptor beta chain has at least ten counts. The sample comes from a study of neurological immune-mediated disorders. TCRdb ran MiXCR on the 5' RACE reads and lists one entry per CDR3 protein. The sample includes just under 40,000 distinct CDR3 sequences, 7.2% of them seen just once. The germline V gene encodes CDR1 SGHTA and CDR2 FQGNSA. This CDR3 is 15 amino acids long. V dropped 0 bases and J dropped 1 base, with 8 bases sitting between them. This TCR derives from a man aged 50-60 years in good health. Sequenced: CD4+ T cells from blood. The chain links TRBV7-2 to TRBJ2-3; D is ambiguous. Here the CDR3 DNA reads TGTGCCAGCAGCTTAGCTGAAATTCGCACAGATACGCAGTATTTT. It encodes CASSLAEIRTDTQYF.